The clone carrying this TCR beta chain is medium-sized by share. Its antigen is still unknown. This record comes from a study of metastatic and nonmetastatic thyroid tumors. Study outcomes and limitations: Compared with benign nodules, malignant thyroid tumors were reported to have significantly higher TCR beta diversity in both blood and tumor.

TCRdb recomputed clones from the PCR reads via MiXCR. The data show 6,000 or so clones, more than 15% seen once. Every patient was untreated before thyroid surgery. This CDR3 has 14 amino acids. Losses at the gene ends were 5 bases for V and 6 bases for J; bases not matched to a gene: 8. Germline V gene data show CDR1 as SGHNT and CDR2 as YENEEA. The chain recombines TRBV11-3 with TRBJ2-3, with 7 bases identical to TRBD1. The sequence was obtained from a male donor with papillary thyroid cancer or a benign thyroid nodule (not recorded which). Some clones in this sample may be carry-over from other donors' samples. Sequencing was done on a sample of tumor tissue. The CDR3 loop is CASSARQGHDTQYF. In DNA form, the CDR3 reads TGTGCCAGCAGCGCGAGACAGGGTCATGATACGCAGTATTTT.